This record covers a single T cell receptor (beta chain). The data stem from a study of technical replicates of blood from several donors. Assay: immunoSEQ multiplex PCR; the TCRdb copy retains only in-frame clones and omits some. This sample yields some 80,000 clones, of which approximately 97% are seen a single time; around 0.31% belongs to the top ten. CDR3 length: 15 amino acids. Trimming at V came to 5 bases and at J to 3 bases, leaving 8 bases not matched to a gene. Germline loops: CDR1 MNHEY, CDR2 SMNVEV (reference sequence). This clonotype originated in a human donor in good health. Sample: T cells isolated from PBMCs. This chain uses TRBV27 with TRBJ2-7, with TRBD1 matching 9 bases. The CDR3 DNA reads as TGTGCCAGCAGTCTATACCGGGACAGGGTCTACGAGCAGTACTTC. This codes for CASSLYRDRVYEQYF.